The source of this TCR beta chain is a study of vaccination and CD4 T cells after COVID-19. CDR1 is MNHEY, CDR2 SMNVEV, per germline (reference sequence). The CDR3 has 15 amino acids. With 1 base clipped from V and 7 bases from J, the junction kept 3 bases outside the gene matches. This clonotype ranks as medium-sized. The antigen remains undetermined. As for treatment: roughly ten-day PBMC culture with coronavirus spike peptide pools or control peptides (ViraFEST assay). The culture of about 2 million PBMCs per well included 8.5 to 10 IU/ml IL-2 and roughly 9.7 ug/ml peptide pools. With the Oncomine TCR Beta short-read assay, DNA from cultured CD4+ T cells was sequenced. A single record per CDR3 protein comes from TCRdb applying MiXCR to the PCR reads. This table holds 3,500 to 4,000 distinct CDR3 sequences, about 14% found once.

The receptor's source is a human donor who had recovered from COVID-19. Sequencing input: CD4+ T cells from blood, cultured in vitro. The chain combines TRBV27 with TRBJ1-6, with 8 bases that match TRBD1. The CDR3 loop reads CASSLWGQENSPLHF. In DNA form, the CDR3 reads TGTGCCAGCAGTTTATGGGGACAGGAGAATTCACCCCTCCACTTT.